The source of this T cell receptor (beta chain) is a study of quantifying T cell responses using KT2 cells. Whole-study context: Reverse transcription used primers in the TCR alpha and beta constant regions. The second PCR ran as a qPCR until a predetermined fluorescence threshold was reached.

Whole-study findings and limits: The number of KT2 alpha and beta sequences was a linear function of input KT2 cells.

Unfractionated PBMC were spiked with known numbers of KT2 clone cells. A range of KT2-to-PBMC ratios was made using fixed PBMC numbers. Trimming left V 4 bases short and J 3 bases short, with 6 bases between. Germline V lookup: CDR1 SQVTM, CDR2 ANQGSEA. The CDR3 loop spans 11 amino acids. The cDNA 3' end received a ligated oligonucleotide with a UMI. First-round PCR used four to five cycles and beta primers RC1.1 and RC1.2 covering TRBC1 and TRBC2. TCRdb processed the UMI-ligation and nested PCR reads anew with MiXCR; each CDR3 protein has one entry. The data hold 25,000 to 35,000 distinct CDR3 sequences, with approximately 6.8% observed a single time. This clonotype was seen a handful of times. Its matching antigen is unknown.

Sequenced: PBMCs spiked with cells of the T cell clone KT2. This TCR came from a human donor. The chain links TRBV29-1 to TRBJ1-2; TRBD1 might be the D (5 bases). The CDR3 DNA reads TGCAGCGTTGTGGGGGACTATGGCTACACCTTC. Protein: CSVVGDYGYTF.